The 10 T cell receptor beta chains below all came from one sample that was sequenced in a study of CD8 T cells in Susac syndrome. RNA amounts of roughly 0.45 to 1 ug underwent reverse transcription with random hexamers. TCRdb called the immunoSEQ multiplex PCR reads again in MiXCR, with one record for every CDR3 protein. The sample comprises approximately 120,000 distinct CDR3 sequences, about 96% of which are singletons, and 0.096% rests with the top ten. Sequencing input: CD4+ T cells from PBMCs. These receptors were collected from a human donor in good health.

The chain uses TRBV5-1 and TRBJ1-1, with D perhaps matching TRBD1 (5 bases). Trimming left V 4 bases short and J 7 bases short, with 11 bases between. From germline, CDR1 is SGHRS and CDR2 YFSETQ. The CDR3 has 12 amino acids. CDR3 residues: CASSAPGLEAFF. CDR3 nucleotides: TGCGCCAGCAGCGCTCCGGGACTTGAAGCTTTCTTT.

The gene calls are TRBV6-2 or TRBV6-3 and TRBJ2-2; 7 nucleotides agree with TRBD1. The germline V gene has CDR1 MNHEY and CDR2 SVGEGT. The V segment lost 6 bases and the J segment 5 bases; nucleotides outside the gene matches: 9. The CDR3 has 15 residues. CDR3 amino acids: CASSLQGVRTGELFF. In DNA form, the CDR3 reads TGTGCCAGCAGCCTTCAGGGGGTTCGGACCGGGGAGCTGTTTTTT.

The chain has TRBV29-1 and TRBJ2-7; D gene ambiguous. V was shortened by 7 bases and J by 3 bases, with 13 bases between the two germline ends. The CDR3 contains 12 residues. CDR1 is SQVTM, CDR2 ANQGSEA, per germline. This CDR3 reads CSGGVTDYEQYF. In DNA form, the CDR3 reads TGCAGCGGGGGTGTCACGGACTACGAGCAGTACTTC.

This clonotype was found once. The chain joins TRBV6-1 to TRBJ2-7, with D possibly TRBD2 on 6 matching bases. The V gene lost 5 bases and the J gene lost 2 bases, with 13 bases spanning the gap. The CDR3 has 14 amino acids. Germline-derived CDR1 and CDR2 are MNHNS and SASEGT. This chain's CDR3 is CASSPRGATYEQYF. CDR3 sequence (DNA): TGTGCCAGCAGTCCGCGCGGGGCCACCTACGAGCAGTACTTC.

The CDR3 loop is CASSQARGGTYNEQFF. The CDR3, as DNA: TGTGCCAGCAGCCAAGCGCGGGGCGGGACGTACAATGAGCAGTTCTTC. The chain has TRBV4-2 and TRBJ2-1, with a weak D call TRBD2 (6 bases). The V end was cut by 1 base, the J end by 4 bases, with 14 bases between. Per the germline V gene, CDR1 is LGHNA and CDR2 is YNFKEQ. There are 16 residues in the CDR3.

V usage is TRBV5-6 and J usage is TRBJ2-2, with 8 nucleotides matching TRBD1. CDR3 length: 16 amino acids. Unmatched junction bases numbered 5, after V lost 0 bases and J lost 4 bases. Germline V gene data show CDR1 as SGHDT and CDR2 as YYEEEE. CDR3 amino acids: CASSLEGQGGTGELFF. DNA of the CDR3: TGTGCCAGCAGCTTGGAAGGACAGGGAGGCACCGGGGAGCTGTTTTTT.

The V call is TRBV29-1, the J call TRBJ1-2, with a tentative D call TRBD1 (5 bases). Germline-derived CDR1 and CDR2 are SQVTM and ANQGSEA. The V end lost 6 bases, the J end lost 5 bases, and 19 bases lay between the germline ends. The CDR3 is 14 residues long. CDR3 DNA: TGCAGCGTCGTTACCGTCGGGGCAGCTTATGGCTACACCTTC. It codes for CSVVTVGAAYGYTF.

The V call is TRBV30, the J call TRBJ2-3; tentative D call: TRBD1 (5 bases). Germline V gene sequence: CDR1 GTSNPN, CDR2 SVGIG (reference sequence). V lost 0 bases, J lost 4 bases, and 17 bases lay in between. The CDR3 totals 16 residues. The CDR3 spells CAWSVLAGNGPDTQYF. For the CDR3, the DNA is TGTGCCTGGAGTGTACTGGCAGGGAACGGGCCAGATACGCAGTATTTT.

CDR3 nucleotides: TGTGCCAGCAAGCGGGGTGGGGGCACAGATACGCAGTATTTT. This codes for CASKRGGGTDTQYF. J is TRBJ2-3 and V is TRBV28; 7 nucleotides agree with TRBD2. J gave up 1 base and V 7 bases, and 5 bases lay outside the gene matches. Germline lookup yields CDR1 MDHEN and CDR2 SYDVKM. CDR3 length: 14 residues.

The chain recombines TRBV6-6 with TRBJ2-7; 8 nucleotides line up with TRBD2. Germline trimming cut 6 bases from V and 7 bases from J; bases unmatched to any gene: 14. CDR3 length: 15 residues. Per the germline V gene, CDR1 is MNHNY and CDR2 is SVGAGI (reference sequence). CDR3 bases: TGTGCCAGCAGCGCTCCTGCGGGGGGACCGGGTGAGCAGTACTTC. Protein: CASSAPAGGPGEQYF.